Sequencing of this TCR beta chain was carried out in a study of blood T cell repertoires in COVID-19. Study-level background: Acute-phase and convalescent COVID-19 samples originated in the United States, Italy and Spain.

Participants were aged roughly 18 to 100 years from some 24 US areas. Cohort assignment relied on participant-reported clinical history. The CDR3 has 15 amino acids. After removal of 2 bases from V and 2 bases from J, the junction contained 2 bases not matched to a gene. Per germline, CDR1 MNHEY and CDR2 SVGEGT. Authors' data handling: Reference gene primer amplification in the assay estimated nucleated cell counts. The data were produced by immunoSEQ multiplex PCR, yet TCRdb's version contains in-frame clones alone and is incomplete. That table furnishes V, J and clone size, whereas the DNA furnished D and trimming. The table lists hundreds of thousands of clones, approximately 88% of them singletons.

The chain uses TRBV6-2 or TRBV6-3 and TRBJ2-7, with 11 bases that match TRBD2. The sequenced sample was PBMCs or T cells enriched from blood (not recorded which). The clonotype originates from a woman aged 18-29 years who had recovered from COVID-19. The CDR3 nucleotides are TGTGCCAGCAGTTACGGGACTAGCGGTACCTACGAGCAGTACTTC. Translation: CASSYGTSGTYEQYF.